The source of this TCR beta chain is a study of CD8+ T cells in alopecia areata. Looking at the study overall: Tofacitinib was taken orally by treated patients, and the dose was 5 to 10 mg twice daily. Whole-study findings and limits: Patients displayed less clarity in TCR sharing than mice, a finding possibly related to HLA.

Trimming stripped 6 bases from V and 4 bases from J, with 9 bases between. The germline V gene has CDR1 MNHNS and CDR2 SASEGT. The CDR3 is 12 amino acids. RNA, once extracted, was reverse transcribed into cDNA for use as the sequencing template. TCRdb keeps only in-frame clones here, not all; method: immunoSEQ multiplex PCR. The sample lists more than 85,000 clones, approximately 66% occurring once. Treatment denoted: oral pan-JAK inhibitor, 5-10 mg twice daily. This clone was detected many times. What it binds is not known. The origin of this receptor is a human donor with alopecia areata. The chain recombines TRBV6-1 with TRBJ1-1; perhaps TRBD1 as D (5 bases). The sequencing here drew on CD8+ T cells sorted from blood, taken at week 4, from a patient treated with tofacitinib. The CDR3 nucleotides read TGTGCCAGCAGGGTCGGGGGCACTGAAGCTTTCTTT. Translating gives CASRVGGTEAFF.